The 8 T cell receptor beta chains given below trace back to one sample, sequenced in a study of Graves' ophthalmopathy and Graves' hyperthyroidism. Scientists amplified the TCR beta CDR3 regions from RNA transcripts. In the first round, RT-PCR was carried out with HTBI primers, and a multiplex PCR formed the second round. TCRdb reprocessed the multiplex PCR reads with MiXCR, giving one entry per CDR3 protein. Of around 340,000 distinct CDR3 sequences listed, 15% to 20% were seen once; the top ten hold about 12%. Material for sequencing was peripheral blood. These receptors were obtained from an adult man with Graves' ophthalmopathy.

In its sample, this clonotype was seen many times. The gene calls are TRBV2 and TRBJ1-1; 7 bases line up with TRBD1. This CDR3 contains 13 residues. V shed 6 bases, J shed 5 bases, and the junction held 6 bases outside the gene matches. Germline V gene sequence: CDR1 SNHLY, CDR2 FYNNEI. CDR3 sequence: CASSRDRYTEAFF. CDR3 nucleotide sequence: TGTGCCAGCAGCCGGGACAGATATACTGAAGCTTTCTTT.

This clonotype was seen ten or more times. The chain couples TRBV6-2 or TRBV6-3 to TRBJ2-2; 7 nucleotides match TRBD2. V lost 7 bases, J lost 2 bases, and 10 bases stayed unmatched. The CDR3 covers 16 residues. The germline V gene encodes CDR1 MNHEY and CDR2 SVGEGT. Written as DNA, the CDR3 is TGTGCCAGCATCCGCGGGAGACTCAGAAACACCGGGGAGCTGTTTTTT. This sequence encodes CASIRGRLRNTGELFF.

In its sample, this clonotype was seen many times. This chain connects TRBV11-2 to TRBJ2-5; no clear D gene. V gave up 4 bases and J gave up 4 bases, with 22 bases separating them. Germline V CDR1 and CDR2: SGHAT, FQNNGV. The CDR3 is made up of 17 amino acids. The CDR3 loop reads CASSSPLTGPSSETQYF. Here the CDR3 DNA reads TGTGCCAGCAGCTCCCCATTGACGGGCCCCAGCTCAGAGACCCAGTACTTC.

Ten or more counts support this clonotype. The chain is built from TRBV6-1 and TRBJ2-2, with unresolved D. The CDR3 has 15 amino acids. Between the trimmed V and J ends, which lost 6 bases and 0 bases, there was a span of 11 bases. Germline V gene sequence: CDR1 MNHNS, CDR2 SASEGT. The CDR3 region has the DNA TGTGCCAGCAGAGGGCAACTCGCGAACACCGGGGAGCTGTTTTTT. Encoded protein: CASRGQLANTGELFF.

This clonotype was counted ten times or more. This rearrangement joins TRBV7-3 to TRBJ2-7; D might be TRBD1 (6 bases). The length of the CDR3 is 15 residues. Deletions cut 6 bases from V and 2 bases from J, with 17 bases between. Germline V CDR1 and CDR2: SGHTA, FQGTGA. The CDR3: CASSLLPQGPYEQYF. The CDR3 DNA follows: TGTGCCAGCAGTCTACTACCACAGGGACCCTACGAGCAGTACTTC. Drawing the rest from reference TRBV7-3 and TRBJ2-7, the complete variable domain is GAGVSQTPSNKVTEKGKYVELRCDPISGHTALYWYRQSLGQGPEFLIYFQGTGAADDSGLPNDRFFAVRPEGSVSTLKIQRTERGDSAVYLCASSLLPQGPYEQYFGPGTRLTVT.

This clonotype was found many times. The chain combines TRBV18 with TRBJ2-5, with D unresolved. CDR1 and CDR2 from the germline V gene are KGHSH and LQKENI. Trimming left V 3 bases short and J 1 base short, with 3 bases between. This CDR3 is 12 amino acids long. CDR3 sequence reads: CASSPSQETQYF. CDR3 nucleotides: TGTGCCAGCTCACCGTCCCAAGAGACCCAGTACTTC.

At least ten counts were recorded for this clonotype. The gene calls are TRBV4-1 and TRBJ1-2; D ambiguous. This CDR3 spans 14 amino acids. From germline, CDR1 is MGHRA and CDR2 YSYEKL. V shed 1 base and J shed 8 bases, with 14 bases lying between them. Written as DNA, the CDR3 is TGCGCCAGCAGCCAAGCCCGGGCCTCGGGCGGCTACACCTTC. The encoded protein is CASSQARASGGYTF.

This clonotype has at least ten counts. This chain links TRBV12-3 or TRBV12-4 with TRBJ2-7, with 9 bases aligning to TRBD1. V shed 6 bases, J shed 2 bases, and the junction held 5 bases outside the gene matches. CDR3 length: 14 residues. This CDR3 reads CASRPGTGTYEQYF. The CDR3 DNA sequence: TGTGCCAGCAGGCCCGGGACAGGGACCTACGAGCAGTACTTC.